This T cell receptor beta chain was captured by sequencing in a study of cytomegalovirus exposure and HLA in healthy donors. Germline V gene sequence: CDR1 MNHNY, CDR2 SVGAGI (reference sequence). There are 11 residues in the CDR3. The germline V and J ends were trimmed by 10 bases and 6 bases, with 12 bases remaining between them. PCR amplification relied on 60 Vbeta primers (plus 13 Jbeta primers). Clones were read by immunoSEQ multiplex PCR, and TCRdb kept only the in-frame ones, dropping some. The sample holds about 200,000 clones. For this clone: Its specificity is not known.

Study outcomes and limitations: It was in a later analysis that TCR association rates were seen to vary by HLA locus, highest for DRB1 and lowest for HLA-C. TCR beta V- and J-gene trimming, according to a later analysis, was linked to a missense DCLRE1C variant. Rarity held for most TCR sequences, but there were some public TCRs that occurred in many donors.

This sequence was found in a girl between 2 and 10 years old in good health and CMV-seropositive. The chain links TRBV6-6 to TRBJ1-1; weak D call: TRBD1 (6 bases). The sample comprised PBMCs. CDR3 protein: CATSKGAEAFF. The CDR3 DNA follows: TGTGCCACCTCGAAGGGGGCTGAAGCTTTCTTT.